The 24 T cell receptor beta chains below come from one sample, sequenced in a study of OX40 agonist ivuxolimab in advanced cancers. The table came from immunoSEQ multiplex PCR; TCRdb's copy has only in-frame clones and leaves some out. The sample has 50,000 or so clones; roughly 85% are singletons. The source material was CD4+ or CD8+ T cells sorted from blood, sampled in a trial of the OX40 agonist ivuxolimab. These receptors came from an adult with an advanced solid tumor such as melanoma, head and neck, liver or kidney cancer.

This chain uses TRBV19 with TRBJ2-5; TRBD2 agrees at 8 bases. CDR1 is LNHDA and CDR2 is SQIVND in the germline V gene (reference sequence). This CDR3 contains 14 residues. V was clipped by 6 bases and J by 0 bases; unmatched bases: 3. For the CDR3, the DNA is TGTGCCAGTAGCGGGACTAGGCACCAAGAGACCCAGTACTTC. This gives the protein CASSGTRHQETQYF.

The V gene is TRBV5-1, the J gene TRBJ2-7; perhaps TRBD1 as D (7 bases). The CDR3 covers 16 residues. Germline assignment: CDR1 SGHRS and CDR2 YFSETQ. V dropped 4 bases and J dropped 0 bases, with 17 bases sitting between them. The chain's CDR3 is CASSPHSGGGSYEQYF. DNA for the CDR3: TGCGCCAGCAGCCCCCACTCAGGGGGAGGCTCCTACGAGCAGTACTTC.

The genes are TRBV11-2 and TRBJ2-5; D unresolved. Trimming removed 1 base at V and 1 base at J, with 1 base between. Germline V gene data show CDR1 as SGHAT and CDR2 as FQNNGV. The CDR3 totals 12 residues. The CDR3: CASSLGQETQYF. CDR3 in DNA: TGTGCCAGCAGCTTAGGCCAAGAGACCCAGTACTTC.

The gene calls are TRBV7-2 and TRBJ2-1; D remains ambiguous. Trimming took 6 bases from V and 9 from J, leaving 18 bases between them. Germline CDR1 and CDR2: SGHTA and FQGNSA. The CDR3 length is 14 residues. In DNA form, the CDR3 reads TGTGCCAGCAGGACCACGCTCATAGCTATTGAGCAGTTCTTC. Translating gives CASRTTLIAIEQFF.

The V gene is TRBV28, the J gene TRBJ1-1; D unresolved. This CDR3 contains 11 residues. V lost 10 bases and J 0 bases, leaving 6 bases between the germline ends. Per germline, CDR1 MDHEN and CDR2 SYDVKM. The CDR3 region is CATKMNTEAFF. The CDR3 DNA reads TGTGCCACCAAAATGAACACTGAAGCTTTCTTT.

The chain employs TRBV5-6 and TRBJ2-2; no definite D call. This CDR3 has 14 residues. CDR1 and CDR2 (germline): SGHDT, YYEEEE. V was pared by 0 bases and J by 6 bases, with 9 bases between. The CDR3 nucleotides are TGTGCCAGCAGCTTGGGAGCATCGGCCGGGGAGCTGTTTTTT. It encodes CASSLGASAGELFF.

This chain joins TRBV28 and TRBJ2-7; maybe TRBD1 (5 bases). The V and J ends lost 3 bases and 6 bases respectively, with 9 bases between them. The CDR3 has 12 amino acids. Germline CDR1 MDHEN, CDR2 SYDVKM. This CDR3 reads CASSFQGTEQYF. CDR3 nucleotide sequence: TGTGCCAGCAGTTTTCAGGGAACCGAGCAGTACTTC. Full variable domain (remainder filled in from reference TRBV28 and TRBJ2-7): DVKVTQSSRYLVKRTGEKVFLECVQDMDHENMFWYRQDPGLGLRLIYFSYDVKMKEKGDIPEGYSVSREKKERFSLILESASTNQTSMYLCASSFQGTEQYFGPGTRLTVT.

The rearrangement joins TRBV2 to TRBJ2-4; 16 nucleotides agree with TRBD2. Unmatched junction bases numbered 16, after V lost 6 bases and J lost 14 bases. Germline-derived CDR1 and CDR2 are SNHLY and FYNNEI. This CDR3 comprises 17 residues. The CDR3 DNA reads TGTGCCAGCAGGGACGATGCCGGGACTAGCGGGAGGGTACCTGAGTACTTC. It specifies CASRDDAGTSGRVPEYF. Full variable domain (remainder filled in from reference TRBV2 and TRBJ2-4): EPEVTQTPSHQVTQMGQEVILRCVPISNHLYFYWYRQILGQKVEFLVSFYNNEISEKSEIFDDQFSVERPDGSNFTLKIRSTKLEDSAMYFCASRDDAGTSGRVPEYFGAGTRLSVL.

This CDR3 reads CASSLAGRGLGEQYF. In DNA form, the CDR3 reads TGTGCCAGCAGCTTAGCAGGACGGGGTTTGGGTGAGCAGTACTTC. The chain uses TRBV7-9 and TRBJ2-7; D might be TRBD2 (5 bases). The germline CDR1 and CDR2 sequences are SEHNR and FQNEAQ (reference sequence). This CDR3 region has 15 residues. The V and J ends lost 0 bases and 7 bases respectively, with 16 bases between them.

The chain carries TRBV11-3 and TRBJ2-3; unclear D gene. V was pared by 5 bases and J by 7 bases, with 13 bases between. This CDR3 region has 13 residues. In germline, CDR1 is SGHNT, CDR2 YENEEA. The CDR3 loop is CASSHGWRYTQYF. The CDR3 bases are TGTGCCAGCAGCCACGGCTGGCGCTATACGCAGTATTTT.

The chain recombines TRBV4-2 with TRBJ2-1, with unresolved D. The germline gives CDR1 LGHNA, CDR2 YNFKEQ. The CDR3 has 12 residues. V dropped 0 bases and J dropped 7 bases, with 4 bases sitting between them. The CDR3 coding sequence is TGTGCCAGCAGCCAAGATTTGAATGAGCAGTTCTTC. It codes for CASSQDLNEQFF.

In its sample, this clone was seen a few times. The rearrangement uses TRBV30 and TRBJ1-2; 9 bases map to TRBD1. V was clipped by 2 bases and J by 2 bases; unmatched bases: 9. The germline V gene has CDR1 GTSNPN and CDR2 SVGIG (reference sequence). This CDR3 contains 16 residues. The CDR3 nucleotides are TGTGCCTGGAGTCCCTGGGGTGGACAGGGGAACTATGGCTACACCTTC. It codes for CAWSPWGGQGNYGYTF.

The chain combines TRBV28 with TRBJ2-1; 7 bases line up with TRBD1. Trimming took 1 base from V and 6 from J; bases not matched to a gene: 15. The CDR3 runs to 18 residues. Germline-derived CDR1 and CDR2 are MDHEN and SYDVKM. The CDR3 region is CASSLSFGLGTALNEQFF. The CDR3 DNA reads as TGTGCCAGCAGTTTATCTTTTGGTCTTGGGACAGCTCTCAATGAGCAGTTCTTC.

The chain is built from TRBV14 and TRBJ2-5; 9 bases match TRBD2. The DNA end is more similar to TRBJ2-7, so the J call may be wrong. CDR1 and CDR2 (germline): SGHDN, FVKESK. There are 15 residues in the CDR3. CDR3 DNA: TGTGCCAGCAGCCTCGGTTTAGCGGGAGTCTACGAGCAGTACTTC. Protein: CASSLGLAGVYEQYF.

V is TRBV25-1 and J is TRBJ1-3; D remains unclear. Germline V lookup: CDR1 MGHDK, CDR2 SYGVNS. The V and J ends lost 7 bases and 1 base respectively, with 8 bases between them. This CDR3 is built from 13 residues. In DNA form, the CDR3 reads TGTGCCAGCACGGATCGGTCTGGAAACACCATATATTTT. This codes for CASTDRSGNTIYF.

The V and J genes are TRBV11-3 and TRBJ2-2, with D unclear. CDR3 size: 13 residues. Trimming removed 2 bases at V and 5 bases at J, with 6 bases between. Germline values: CDR1 SGHNT, CDR2 YENEEA. In nucleotides, the CDR3 is TGTGCCAGCAGCTTAATTTCAACCGGGGAGCTGTTTTTT. Its translation is CASSLISTGELFF.

The table lists this clone with a few counts. The chain has TRBV6-6 and TRBJ1-5, with 9 bases matching TRBD1. The CDR3 loop spans 15 amino acids. V lost 5 bases, J lost 5 bases, and 7 bases stayed unmatched. The germline V gene has CDR1 MNHNY and CDR2 SVGAGI (reference sequence). CDR3 in amino acids: CASSPGTGTYQPQHF. CDR3 sequence (DNA): TGTGCCAGCAGTCCCGGGACAGGGACGTATCAGCCCCAGCATTTT.

The V gene is TRBV27, the J gene TRBJ2-5; TRBD2 is a possible D gene (5 bases). CDR1 is MNHEY and CDR2 is SMNVEV in the germline V gene (reference sequence). This CDR3 region has 15 residues. The V end was cut by 3 bases, the J end by 4 bases, with 15 bases between. The CDR3 loop is CASSFGPGFGETQYF. In nucleotides, the CDR3 is TGTGCCAGCAGTTTTGGACCGGGATTTGGAGAGACCCAGTACTTC.

This clone was counted once. CDR3 nucleotides: TGTGCCAGTAGTATAACCCTTGGAGGCTACACCTTC. Protein product: CASSITLGGYTF. The chain couples TRBV19 to TRBJ1-2; no firm D call. The CDR3 covers 12 residues. With 2 bases removed from V and 8 bases from J, the gap between germline ends came to 9 bases. Germline V CDR1 and CDR2: LNHDA, SQIVND (reference sequence).

V gene TRBV27 combines with J gene TRBJ2-7; a possible D gene is TRBD2 (6 bases). CDR1 and CDR2 (germline): MNHEY, SMNVEV (reference sequence). This CDR3 is 13 amino acids long. Trimming removed 8 bases at V and 0 bases at J, with 11 bases between. As DNA, the CDR3 is TGTGCCAGCCGGGACTCCGGCTCCTACGAGCAGTACTTC. Protein product: CASRDSGSYEQYF.

V usage is TRBV18 and J usage is TRBJ2-3; D possibly matches TRBD1 or TRBD2 (5 bases each). Germline assignment: CDR1 KGHSH and CDR2 LQKENI. This CDR3 has 15 amino acids. Trimming cost V 4 bases and J 0 bases, with 11 bases left between them. This chain's CDR3 is CASSRDRSSTDTQYF. The CDR3 DNA reads as TGTGCCAGCTCACGGGACCGCTCTAGCACAGATACGCAGTATTTT.

The gene calls are TRBV7-6 and TRBJ2-7; 9 nucleotides match TRBD2. CDR3 length: 15 residues. Germline CDR1 is SGHVS and CDR2 is FNYEAQ. V lost 4 bases to trimming and J lost 4 bases; unmatched junction nucleotides: 8. The CDR3 DNA follows: TGTGCCAGCAGCTCGAGGACTAGCGAGAGGTACGAGCAGTACTTC. It codes for CASSSRTSERYEQYF. Full variable domain (rest looked up from reference TRBV7-6 and TRBJ2-7): GAGVSQSPRYKVTKRGQDVALRCDPISGHVSLYWYRQALGQGPEFLTYFNYEAQQDKSGLPNDRFSAERPEGSISTLTIQRTEQRDSAMYRCASSSRTSERYEQYFGPGTRLTVT.

The rearrangement joins TRBV5-1 to TRBJ2-2; D remains unclear. V lost 5 bases and J 3 bases, leaving 14 bases between the germline ends. This CDR3 contains 15 residues. Germline V gene data show CDR1 as SGHRS and CDR2 as YFSETQ. The CDR3 coding sequence is TGCGCCAGCAGTTCAACCGACGAGGACACCGGGGAGCTGTTTTTT. Translated, it gives CASSSTDEDTGELFF. Drawing the rest from reference TRBV5-1 and TRBJ2-2, the complete variable domain is KAGVTQTPRYLIKTRGQQVTLSCSPISGHRSVSWYQQTPGQGLQFLFEYFSETQRNKGNFPGRFSGRQFSNSRSEMNVSTLELGDSALYLCASSSTDEDTGELFFGEGSRLTVL.

This chain links TRBV27 with TRBJ1-5, with D possibly being TRBD1 (6 bases). V was cut by 6 bases and J by 5 bases, with 14 bases left in between. This CDR3 contains 14 residues. In germline, CDR1 is MNHEY, CDR2 SMNVEV (reference sequence). DNA for the CDR3: TGTGCCAGCAGGCCGGGGGCCGAGGATCAGCCCCAGCATTTT. Encoded protein: CASRPGAEDQPQHF.